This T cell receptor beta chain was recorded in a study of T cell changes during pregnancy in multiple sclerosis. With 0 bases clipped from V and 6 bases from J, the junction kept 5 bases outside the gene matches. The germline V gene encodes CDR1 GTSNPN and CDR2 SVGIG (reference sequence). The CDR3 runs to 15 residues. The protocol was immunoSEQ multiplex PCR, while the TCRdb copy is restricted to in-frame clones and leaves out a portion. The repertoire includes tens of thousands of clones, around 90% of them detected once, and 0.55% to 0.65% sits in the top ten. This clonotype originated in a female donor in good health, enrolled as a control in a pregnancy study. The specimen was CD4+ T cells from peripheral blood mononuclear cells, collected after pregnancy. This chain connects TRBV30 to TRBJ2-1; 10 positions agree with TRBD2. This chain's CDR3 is CAWSVISGGFNEQFF. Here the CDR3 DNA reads TGTGCCTGGAGTGTAATTAGCGGGGGGTTCAATGAGCAGTTCTTC.